This T cell receptor beta chain came from a study of blood T cells in healthy people across ages. The use of a sample-barcoded 5' primer and a J-beta primer mix characterized a second PCR of 7 to 11 cycles. TCRdb passed the 5' RACE reads through MiXCR, listing each CDR3 protein once. The table includes about 780,000 distinct CDR3 sequences, around two thirds detected once. Study findings and constraints: The percentage of naive T cells correlated strongly with TCR beta diversity. Across the age range, TCR beta diversity per million T cells fell in a roughly linear way. Long-lived donors carried more naive CD4+ cells and greater diversity than aged donors.

The V gene's germline CDR1 is MNHEY and CDR2 SVGAGI. The CDR3 is made up of 17 amino acids. This clonotype occurred once. Its antigen remains unknown. The sequenced sample was blood. This chain joins TRBV6-5 and TRBJ2-7, with 7 bases fitting TRBD1. The last part of the DNA fits TRBJ2-5 better; the J call may be wrong. The sequence was obtained from a man in his thirties or forties in good health. CDR3 sequence: CASSYSPTGWGMETQYF. CDR3 nucleotide sequence: TGTGCCAGCAGTTACTCGCCGACAGGGTGGGGAATGGAGACCCAGTACTTC.